The subject of this entry is one TCR beta chain. There is no known antigen for this receptor. No quality values exist for individual bases; no much larger clone is one base distant. From V the trimming removes 4 bases and from J it removes 0 bases, while the gene matches leave 5 bases of the junction unaccounted for. The germline V gene encodes CDR1 MNHNS and CDR2 SASEGT. The CDR3 spans 16 residues, from the cysteine through the phenylalanine. The DNA shown is the 48-base CDR3, in frame from base 1. The trial excluded patients who had a history of autoimmune disease or who were on systemic immunosuppression. Peripheral blood for TCR sequencing was collected from all dose cohorts at baseline, on cycle 4 day 1, and on cycle 7 day 1. The samples were taken from a phase I, first-in-human, multicenter, open-label dose-escalation trial of ivuxolimab. Adults with locally advanced or metastatic head and neck squamous cell, hepatocellular, melanoma or renal cell carcinoma were enrolled in the trial. CD4+ and CD8+ T cells were sorted separately from peripheral blood before TCR sequencing.

Genomic DNA was isolated from the sorted cells so that the TCRbeta CDR3 region could be sequenced. The immunoSEQ Assay was used for sequencing of TCRbeta CDR3 regions. TCRdb stores this immuneACCESS table with in-frame sequences only. Part of the clones is absent; in the studies checked, under half of the shortfall reflects unresolved V genes, and no reason is known for the rest. This sample lists about 84,000 clones; approximately 93% were detected once. The top ten hold roughly 9.6% of the sample. The data originate from a study of OX40 agonist ivuxolimab in advanced cancers. Looking at the study overall: Ivuxolimab was a fully human IgG2 agonistic monoclonal antibody targeting the costimulatory receptor OX40 (CD134). Of the approximately 50 patients in dose escalation, some 20 had hepatocellular carcinoma, approximately 15 had melanoma, 9 had renal cell carcinoma and 9 had head and neck cancer. Peripheral TCRbeta sequencing aimed to test whether ivuxolimab altered TCR sequence diversity and caused clonal T-cell expansion. Intravenous ivuxolimab was administered to patients every 2 weeks at six dose levels: 0.01, 0.1, 0.3, 1.5, 3 and 10 mg/kg. The paper describes the monotherapy dose-escalation part (N of about 52 patients) of the phase I trial of ivuxolimab. Patients were allowed to have had prior anti-PD-1, anti-PD-L1 or anti-CTLA-4 therapy, and more than 35% of the dose-escalation patients had been treated with checkpoint inhibitors. Three dose-escalation patients achieved partial responses, one with hepatocellular carcinoma and two with cutaneous melanoma. In the dose-escalation cohort, around four fifths of patients were male, and the mean age was about 55 years, with a range of roughly 20 to 80. The full study reports these points: Partial responders in the 0.1-3.0 mg/kg groups had among the lowest normalized peripheral clonal expansion, especially among CD8+ T cells. At doses from 0.1 to 3.0 mg/kg, clonal expansion was seen in both CD4+ and CD8+ blood T cells between baseline and week 6. Low levels of normalized T-cell clonal expansion were also seen in some patients who did not respond. The antigen specificity of the peripheral T cells that underwent clonal expansion was not determined. After ivuxolimab, CD8+ T cells had more expanded clones than CD4+ T cells on average.

The starting material was CD4+ or CD8+ T cells sorted from blood, obtained in a trial of the OX40 agonist ivuxolimab. Recombination connected TRBV6-1 to TRBJ1-1; 10 of the junction bases match TRBD1. The source is an adult with an advanced solid tumor such as melanoma, head and neck, liver or kidney cancer. The bases read TGTGCCAGCAGTGTGGACAGGGGGGCGATGAACACTGAAGCTTTCTTT. The translation is CASSVDRGAMNTEAFF.